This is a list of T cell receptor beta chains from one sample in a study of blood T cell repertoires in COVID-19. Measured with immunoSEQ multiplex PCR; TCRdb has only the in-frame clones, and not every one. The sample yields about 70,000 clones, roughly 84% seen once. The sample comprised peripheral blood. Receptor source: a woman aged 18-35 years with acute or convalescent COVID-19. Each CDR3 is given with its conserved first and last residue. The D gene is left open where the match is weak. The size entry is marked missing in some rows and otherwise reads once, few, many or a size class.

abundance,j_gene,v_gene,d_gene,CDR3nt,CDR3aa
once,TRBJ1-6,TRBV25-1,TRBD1,TGTGCCAGCAGTGATAGGGACAGGGGGCGAGGTTCACCCCTCCACTTT,CASSDRDRGRGSPLHF
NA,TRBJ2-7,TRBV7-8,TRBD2,TGTGCCAGCAGCTCCCCTACTAGCGGGACTCCCTACGAGCAGTACTTC,CASSSPTSGTPYEQYF
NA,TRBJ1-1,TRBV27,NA,TGTGCCAGCAGTGGCGGTAACACTGAAGCTTTCTTT,CASSGGNTEAFF
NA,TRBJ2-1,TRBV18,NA,TGTGCCAGCTCACCAAAGAGTGGGAGCAAGAACAAGAATGAGCAGTTCTTC,CASSPKSGSKNKNEQFF
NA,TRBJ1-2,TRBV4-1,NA,TGCGCCAGCAGCCAAGGGCGGGGCGTGGGCTACACCTTC,CASSQGRGVGYTF
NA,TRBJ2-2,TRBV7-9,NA,TGTGCCAGCAGCTTAATTCAGGGTAACACCGGGGAGCTGTTTTTT,CASSLIQGNTGELFF
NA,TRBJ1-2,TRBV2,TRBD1,TGTGCCAGCAGTCAGGACAGGGAGATCTATGGCTACACCTTC,CASSQDREIYGYTF
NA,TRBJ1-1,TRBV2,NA,TGTGCCAGCAGTTCTGACAGGAACACTGAAGCTTTCTTT,CASSSDRNTEAFF
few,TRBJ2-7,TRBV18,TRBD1,TGTGCCAGCTCACCCGGACAGGGTAGGAGCGAGCAGTACTTC,CASSPGQGRSEQYF
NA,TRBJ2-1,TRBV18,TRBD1,TGTGCCAGCTCTCCGGACAGGGGGTCCTACAATGAGCAGTTCTTC,CASSPDRGSYNEQFF
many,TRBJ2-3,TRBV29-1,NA,TGCAGCGGGGCCGTAGATACGCAGTATTTT,CSGAVDTQYF
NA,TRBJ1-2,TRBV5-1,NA,TGCGCCAGCAGCTTGGGCAGTCGGGACTATGGCTACACCTTC,CASSLGSRDYGYTF
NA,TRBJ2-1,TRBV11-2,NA,TGTGCCAGCAGCTTTGGTATGTTAGCGAACCACAATGAGCAGTTCTTC,CASSFGMLANHNEQFF
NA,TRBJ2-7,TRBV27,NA,TGTGCCAGCAGGCTTACTGGCGGATACGAGCAGTACTTC,CASRLTGGYEQYF
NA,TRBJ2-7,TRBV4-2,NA,TGTGCCAGCAGCCCAGGCGACGGGGGAACCTACGAGCAGTACTTC,CASSPGDGGTYEQYF
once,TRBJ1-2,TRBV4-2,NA,TGTGCCAGCAGCCAAGTCTTAGCGGGGCAATATGGCTACACCTTC,CASSQVLAGQYGYTF
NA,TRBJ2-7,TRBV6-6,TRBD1,TGTGCCAGCAGTCCTCTCCCTCCGGACAGGGGCCACTCCTACGAGCAGTACTTC,CASSPLPPDRGHSYEQYF
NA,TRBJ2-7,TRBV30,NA,TGTGCCTGGAGTCGAGGGGGCTACGAGCAGTACTTC,CAWSRGGYEQYF